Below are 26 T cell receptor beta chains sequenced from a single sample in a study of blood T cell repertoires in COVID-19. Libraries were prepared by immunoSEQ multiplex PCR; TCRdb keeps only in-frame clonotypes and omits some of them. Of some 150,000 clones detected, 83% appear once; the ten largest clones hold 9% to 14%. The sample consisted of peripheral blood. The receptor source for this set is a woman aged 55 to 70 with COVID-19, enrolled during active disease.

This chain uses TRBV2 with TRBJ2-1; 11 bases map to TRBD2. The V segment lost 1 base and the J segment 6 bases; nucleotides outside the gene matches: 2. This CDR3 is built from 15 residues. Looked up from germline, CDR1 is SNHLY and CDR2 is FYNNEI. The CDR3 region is CASSEDGLAGNEQFF. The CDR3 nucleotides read TGTGCCAGCAGTGAAGATGGACTAGCGGGCAATGAGCAGTTCTTC.

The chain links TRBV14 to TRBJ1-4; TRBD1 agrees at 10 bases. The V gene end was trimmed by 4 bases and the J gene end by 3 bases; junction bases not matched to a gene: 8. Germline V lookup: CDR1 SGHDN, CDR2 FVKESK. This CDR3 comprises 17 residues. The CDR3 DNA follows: TGTGCCAGCAGCCGAGGGACAGGGGTTCCGGCTAATGAAAAACTGTTTTTT. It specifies CASSRGTGVPANEKLFF. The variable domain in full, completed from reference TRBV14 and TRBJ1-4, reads EAGVTQFPSHSVIEKGQTVTLRCDPISGHDNLYWYRRVMGKEIKFLLHFVKESKQDESGMPNNRFLAERTGGTYSTLKVQPAELEDSGVYFCASSRGTGVPANEKLFFGSGTQLSVL.

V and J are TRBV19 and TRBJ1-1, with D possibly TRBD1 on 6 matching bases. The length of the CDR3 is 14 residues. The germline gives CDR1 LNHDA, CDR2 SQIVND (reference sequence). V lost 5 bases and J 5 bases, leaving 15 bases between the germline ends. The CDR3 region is CASSDWDTNTEAFF. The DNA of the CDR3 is TGTGCCAGTAGTGACTGGGACACTAATACTGAAGCTTTCTTT.

CDR3 DNA: TGTGCCAGCAGCTTAACAGGTAGCGGGAGCACAGATACGCAGTATTTT. Residues: CASSLTGSGSTDTQYF. This chain links TRBV11-2 with TRBJ2-3; TRBD2 agrees at 7 bases. Germline CDR1 is SGHAT and CDR2 is FQNNGV. The CDR3 loop spans 16 amino acids. V trimming: 2 bases; J trimming: 0 bases; junction bases outside the gene matches: 5.

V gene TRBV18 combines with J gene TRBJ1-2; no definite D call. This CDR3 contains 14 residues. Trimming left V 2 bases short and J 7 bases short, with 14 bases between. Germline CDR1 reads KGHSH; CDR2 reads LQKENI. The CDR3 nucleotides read TGTGCCAGCTCACCAGAGCGAGGGCTTTCTGGCTACACCTTC. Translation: CASSPERGLSGYTF.

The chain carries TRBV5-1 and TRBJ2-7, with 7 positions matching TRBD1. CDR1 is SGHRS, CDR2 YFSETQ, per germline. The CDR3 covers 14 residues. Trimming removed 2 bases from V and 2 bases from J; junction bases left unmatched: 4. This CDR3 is CASSFGGQTYEQYF. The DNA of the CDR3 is TGCGCCAGCAGCTTTGGGGGACAGACCTACGAGCAGTACTTC.

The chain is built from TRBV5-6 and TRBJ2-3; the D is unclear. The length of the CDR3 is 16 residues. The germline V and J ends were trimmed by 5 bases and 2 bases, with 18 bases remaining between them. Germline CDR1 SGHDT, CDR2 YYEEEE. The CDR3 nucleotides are TGTGCCAGCAGTGAATATAAAGAGAGGTACACAGATACGCAGTATTTT. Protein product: CASSEYKERYTDTQYF. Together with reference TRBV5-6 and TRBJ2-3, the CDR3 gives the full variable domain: DAGVTQSPTHLIKTRGQQVTLRCSPKSGHDTVSWYQQALGQGPQFIFQYYEEEERQRGNFPDRFSGHQFPNYSSELNVNALLLGDSALYLCASSEYKERYTDTQYFGPGTRLTVL.

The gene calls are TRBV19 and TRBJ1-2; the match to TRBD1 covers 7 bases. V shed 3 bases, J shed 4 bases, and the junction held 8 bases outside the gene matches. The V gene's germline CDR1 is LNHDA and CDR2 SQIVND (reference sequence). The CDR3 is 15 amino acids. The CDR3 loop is CASSIKGTDFYGYTF. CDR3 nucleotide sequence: TGTGCCAGTAGTATTAAGGGGACAGACTTCTATGGCTACACCTTC. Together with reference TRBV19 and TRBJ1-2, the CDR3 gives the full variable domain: DGGITQSPKYLFRKEGQNVTLSCEQNLNHDAMYWYRQDPGQGLRLIYYSQIVNDFQKGDIAEGYSVSREKKESFPLTVTSAQKNPTAFYLCASSIKGTDFYGYTFGSGTRLTVV.

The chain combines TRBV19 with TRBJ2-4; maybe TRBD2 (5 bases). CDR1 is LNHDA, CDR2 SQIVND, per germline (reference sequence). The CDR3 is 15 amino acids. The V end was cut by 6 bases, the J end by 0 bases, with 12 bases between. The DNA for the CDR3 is TGTGCCAGTAGAAGGGCAGGACTAGCCAAAAACATTCAGTACTTC. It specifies CASRRAGLAKNIQYF.

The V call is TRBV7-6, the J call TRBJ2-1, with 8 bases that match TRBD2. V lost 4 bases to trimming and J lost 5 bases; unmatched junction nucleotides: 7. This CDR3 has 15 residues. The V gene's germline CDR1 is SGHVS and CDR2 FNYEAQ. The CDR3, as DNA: TGTGCCAGCAGCTCCCCGGGGCGGGAGGACAATGAGCAGTTCTTC. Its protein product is CASSSPGREDNEQFF.

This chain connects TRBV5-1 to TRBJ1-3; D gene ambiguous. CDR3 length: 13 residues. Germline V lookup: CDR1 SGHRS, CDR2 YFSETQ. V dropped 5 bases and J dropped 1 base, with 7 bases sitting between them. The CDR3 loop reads CASRGNSGNTIYF. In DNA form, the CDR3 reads TGCGCCAGCAGGGGCAATTCTGGAAACACCATATATTTT.

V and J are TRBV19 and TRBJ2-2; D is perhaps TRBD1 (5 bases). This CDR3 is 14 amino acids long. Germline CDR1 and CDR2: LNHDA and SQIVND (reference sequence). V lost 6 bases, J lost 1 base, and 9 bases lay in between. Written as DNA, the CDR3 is TGTGCCAGTAGCACAGGTCTGAACACCGGGGAGCTGTTTTTT. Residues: CASSTGLNTGELFF. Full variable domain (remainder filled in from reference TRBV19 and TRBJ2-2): DGGITQSPKYLFRKEGQNVTLSCEQNLNHDAMYWYRQDPGQGLRLIYYSQIVNDFQKGDIAEGYSVSREKKESFPLTVTSAQKNPTAFYLCASSTGLNTGELFFGEGSRLTVL.

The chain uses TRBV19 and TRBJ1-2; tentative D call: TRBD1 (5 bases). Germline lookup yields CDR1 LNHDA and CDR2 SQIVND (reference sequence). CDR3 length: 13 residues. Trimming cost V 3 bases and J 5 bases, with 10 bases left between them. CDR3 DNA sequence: TGTGCCAGTAGTATCGGGACTCATTATGGCTACACCTTC. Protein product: CASSIGTHYGYTF. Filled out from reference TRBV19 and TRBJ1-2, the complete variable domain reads DGGITQSPKYLFRKEGQNVTLSCEQNLNHDAMYWYRQDPGQGLRLIYYSQIVNDFQKGDIAEGYSVSREKKESFPLTVTSAQKNPTAFYLCASSIGTHYGYTFGSGTRLTVV.

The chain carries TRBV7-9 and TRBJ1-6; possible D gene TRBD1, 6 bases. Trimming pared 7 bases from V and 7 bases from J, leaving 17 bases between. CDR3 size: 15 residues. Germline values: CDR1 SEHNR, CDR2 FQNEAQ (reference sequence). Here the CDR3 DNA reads TGTGCCAGCACCCCCGGGGCAGGGGCCAATTCACCCCTCCACTTT. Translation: CASTPGAGANSPLHF.

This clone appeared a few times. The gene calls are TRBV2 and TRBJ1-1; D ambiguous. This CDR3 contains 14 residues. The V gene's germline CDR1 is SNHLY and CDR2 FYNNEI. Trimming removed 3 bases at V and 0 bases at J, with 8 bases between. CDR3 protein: CASSDFQLNTEAFF. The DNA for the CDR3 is TGTGCCAGCAGTGATTTCCAGTTGAACACTGAAGCTTTCTTT. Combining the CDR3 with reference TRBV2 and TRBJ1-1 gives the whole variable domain EPEVTQTPSHQVTQMGQEVILRCVPISNHLYFYWYRQILGQKVEFLVSFYNNEISEKSEIFDDQFSVERPDGSNFTLKIRSTKLEDSAMYFCASSDFQLNTEAFFGQGTRLTVV.

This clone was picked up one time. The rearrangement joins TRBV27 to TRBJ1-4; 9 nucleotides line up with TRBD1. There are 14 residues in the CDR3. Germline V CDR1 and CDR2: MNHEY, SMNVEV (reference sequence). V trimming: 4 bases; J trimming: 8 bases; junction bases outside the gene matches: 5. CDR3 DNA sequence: TGTGCCAGCAGTTGGGGGACAGGGAGGGAAAAACTGTTTTTT. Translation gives CASSWGTGREKLFF.

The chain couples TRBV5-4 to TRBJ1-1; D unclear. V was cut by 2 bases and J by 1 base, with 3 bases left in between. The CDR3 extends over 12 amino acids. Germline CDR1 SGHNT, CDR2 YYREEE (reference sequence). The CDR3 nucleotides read TGTGCCAGCAGCTTACAGAACACTGAAGCTTTCTTT. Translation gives CASSLQNTEAFF.

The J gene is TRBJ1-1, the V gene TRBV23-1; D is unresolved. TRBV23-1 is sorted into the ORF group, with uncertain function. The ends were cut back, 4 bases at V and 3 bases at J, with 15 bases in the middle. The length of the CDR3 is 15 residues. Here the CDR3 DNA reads TGCGCCAGCAGTCCATCGGAGGTTAGGTACACTGAAGCTTTCTTT. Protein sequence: CASSPSEVRYTEAFF.

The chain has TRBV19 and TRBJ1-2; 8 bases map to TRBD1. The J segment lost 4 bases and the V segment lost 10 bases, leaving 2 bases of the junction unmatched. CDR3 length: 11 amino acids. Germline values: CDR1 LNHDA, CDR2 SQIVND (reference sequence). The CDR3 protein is CATGQGYGYTF. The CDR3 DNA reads TGTGCCACCGGACAGGGCTATGGCTACACCTTC.

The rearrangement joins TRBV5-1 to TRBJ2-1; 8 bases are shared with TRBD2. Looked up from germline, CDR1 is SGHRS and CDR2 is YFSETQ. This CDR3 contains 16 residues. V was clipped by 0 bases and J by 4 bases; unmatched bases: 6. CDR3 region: CASSLEDGTRYNEQFF. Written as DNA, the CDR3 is TGCGCCAGCAGCTTGGAAGATGGGACTAGGTACAATGAGCAGTTCTTC.

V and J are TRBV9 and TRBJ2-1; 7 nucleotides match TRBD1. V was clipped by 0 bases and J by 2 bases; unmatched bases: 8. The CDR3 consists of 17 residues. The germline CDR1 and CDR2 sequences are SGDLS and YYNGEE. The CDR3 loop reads CASSVGNHRGTYNEQFF. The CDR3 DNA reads TGTGCCAGCAGCGTAGGCAACCACAGGGGCACCTACAATGAGCAGTTCTTC.

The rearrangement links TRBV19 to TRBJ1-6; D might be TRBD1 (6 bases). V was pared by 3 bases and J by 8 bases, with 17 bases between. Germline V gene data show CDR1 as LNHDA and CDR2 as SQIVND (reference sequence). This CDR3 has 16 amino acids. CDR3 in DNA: TGTGCCAGTAGTATTGAAACAGGGAAAGGAGATTCACCCCTCCACTTT. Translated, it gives CASSIETGKGDSPLHF.

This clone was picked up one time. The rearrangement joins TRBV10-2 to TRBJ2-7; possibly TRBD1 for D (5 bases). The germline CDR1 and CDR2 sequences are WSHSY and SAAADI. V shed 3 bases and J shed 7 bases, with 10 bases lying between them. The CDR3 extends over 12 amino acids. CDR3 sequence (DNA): TGCGCCAGCAGTGACAGGGTCCGGGAGCAGTACGTC. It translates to CASSDRVREQYV.

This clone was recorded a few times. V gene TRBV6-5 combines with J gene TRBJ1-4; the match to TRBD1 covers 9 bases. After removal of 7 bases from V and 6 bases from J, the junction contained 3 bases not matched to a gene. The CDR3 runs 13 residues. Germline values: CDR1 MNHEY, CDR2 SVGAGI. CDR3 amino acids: CASNRDRDEKLFF. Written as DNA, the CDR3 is TGTGCCAGCAACCGGGACAGGGATGAAAAACTGTTTTTT.

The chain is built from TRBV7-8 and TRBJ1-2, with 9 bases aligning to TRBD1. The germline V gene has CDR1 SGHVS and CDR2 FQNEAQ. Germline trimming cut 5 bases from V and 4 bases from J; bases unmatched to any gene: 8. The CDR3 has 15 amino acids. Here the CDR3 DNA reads TGTGCCAGCAGCCCAAGACAGGGGGGATCCTATGGCTACACCTTC. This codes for CASSPRQGGSYGYTF.

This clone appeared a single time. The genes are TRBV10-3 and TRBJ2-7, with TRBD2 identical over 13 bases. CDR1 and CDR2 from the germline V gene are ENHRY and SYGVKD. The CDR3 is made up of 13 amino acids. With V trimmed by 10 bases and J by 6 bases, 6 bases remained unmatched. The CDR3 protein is CATGTSGKVEQYF. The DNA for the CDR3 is TGTGCCACCGGGACTAGCGGGAAAGTCGAGCAGTACTTC.